The TCR beta chain under discussion was sequenced for a study of blood T cells in healthy people across ages. General study points: Naive T cell percentage showed a strong correlation with TCR beta diversity.

Combining a sample-barcoded 5' primer with a J-beta primer mix, a second PCR ran for roughly 7 to 12 cycles. TCRdb called the 5' RACE reads again in MiXCR, with one record for every CDR3 protein. The sample has about 1,500,000 distinct CDR3 sequences, approximately 30% seen once. On this clonotype: Its antigen is not known.

The ends were cut back, 5 bases at V and 6 bases at J, with 23 bases in the middle. Germline lookup yields CDR1 SGHTA and CDR2 FQGTGA. This CDR3 contains 17 residues. The sample consisted of blood. This clonotype was sampled from a woman in her 30s in good health. The rearrangement joins TRBV7-3 to TRBJ2-1; D is perhaps TRBD1 or TRBD2 (6 bases each). The CDR3 reads CASSPTRGTRLGNEQFF. The CDR3 DNA reads TGTGCCAGCAGCCCAACGCGCGGGACAAGACTCGGCAATGAGCAGTTCTTC.